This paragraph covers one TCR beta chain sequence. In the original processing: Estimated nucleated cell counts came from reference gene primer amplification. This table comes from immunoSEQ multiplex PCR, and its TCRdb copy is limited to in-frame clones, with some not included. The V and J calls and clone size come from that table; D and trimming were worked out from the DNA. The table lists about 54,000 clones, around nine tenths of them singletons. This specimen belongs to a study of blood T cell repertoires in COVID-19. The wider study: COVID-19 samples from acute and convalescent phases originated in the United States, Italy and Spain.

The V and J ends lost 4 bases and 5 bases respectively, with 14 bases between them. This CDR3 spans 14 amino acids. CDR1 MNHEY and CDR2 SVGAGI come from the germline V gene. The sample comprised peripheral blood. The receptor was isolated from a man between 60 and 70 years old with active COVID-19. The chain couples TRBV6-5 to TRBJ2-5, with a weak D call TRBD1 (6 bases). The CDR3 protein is CASSSTGSLETQYF. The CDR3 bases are TGTGCCAGCAGTTCCACAGGGTCCCTCGAGACCCAGTACTTC.